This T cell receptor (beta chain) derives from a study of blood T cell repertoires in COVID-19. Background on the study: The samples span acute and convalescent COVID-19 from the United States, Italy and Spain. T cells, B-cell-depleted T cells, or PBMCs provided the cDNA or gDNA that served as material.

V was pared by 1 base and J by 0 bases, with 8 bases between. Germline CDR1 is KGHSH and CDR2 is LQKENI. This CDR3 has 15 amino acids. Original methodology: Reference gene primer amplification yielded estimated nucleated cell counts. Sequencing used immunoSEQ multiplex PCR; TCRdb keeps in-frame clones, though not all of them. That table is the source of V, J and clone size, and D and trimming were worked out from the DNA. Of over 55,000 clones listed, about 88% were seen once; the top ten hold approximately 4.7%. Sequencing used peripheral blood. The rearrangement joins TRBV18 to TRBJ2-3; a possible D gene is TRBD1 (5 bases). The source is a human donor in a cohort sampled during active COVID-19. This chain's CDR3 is CASSPQGMSTDTQYF. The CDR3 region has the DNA TGTGCCAGCTCACCACAGGGGATGAGCACAGATACGCAGTATTTT.